The T cell receptor (beta chain) described here comes from a study of shared clonotypes between healthy human individuals. Study as a whole: Three CD4 naive, three CD4 memory, two CD8 naive and one CD8 memory plate were used per donor. Notes on the study in general: Rarefaction gave evidence that sorted-subset sequencing remained incomplete despite large depth.

Profiled with immunoSEQ multiplex PCR; TCRdb holds only in-frame clones, not every one. Here the sample spans over 2 million clones, about nine tenths being singletons. This clone has only one observation. Antigen unknown. CDR1 is MNHNY, CDR2 SVGAGI, per germline (reference sequence). This CDR3 spans 15 amino acids. After removal of 5 bases from V and 2 bases from J, the junction contained 6 bases not matched to a gene. The clonotype comes from a man younger than 30 in good health. Some clones in this sample may be carry-over from other donors' samples. The J gene is TRBJ1-1, the V gene TRBV6-6; the match to TRBD1 covers 9 bases. The sequenced material came from naive CD4+ T cells from PBMCs. Noted subset: CD45RA+ positively selected. The CDR3 sequence is CASSPGQGRNTEAFF. CDR3 DNA sequence: TGTGCCAGCAGTCCAGGACAGGGGAGAAACACTGAAGCTTTCTTT.